A selection of T cell receptor beta chains follows, all from one sample in a study of OX40 agonist ivuxolimab in advanced cancers. The data were produced by immunoSEQ multiplex PCR, yet TCRdb's version contains in-frame clones alone and is incomplete. Among roughly 67,000 clones listed, over 75% were seen once. Sequences were derived from CD4+ or CD8+ T cells sorted from blood, sampled in a trial of the OX40 agonist ivuxolimab. All receptors derive from an adult with an advanced solid tumor such as melanoma, head and neck, liver or kidney cancer. Each CDR3 is given with its conserved first and last residue. D genes are given only for firm matches. Clone size is given for some rows only: seen once, a few or many times, or a class if the clone is expanded.

clone_size j_call d_call v_call cdr3_aa cdr3_nt
once TRBJ2-7 TRBD2 TRBV6-4 CASLNIPGGPAEEQYF TGTGCCAGCCTTAATATCCCGGGAGGGCCTGCGGAGGAGCAGTACTTC
- TRBJ1-4 - TRBV28 CASSIFKGTNEKLFF TGTGCCAGCAGCATCTTCAAGGGAACTAATGAAAAACTGTTTTTT
- TRBJ2-5 TRBD1 TRBV6-5 CASSYSRGKQETQYF TGTGCCAGCAGTTACTCCAGGGGGAAGCAAGAGACCCAGTACTTC
- TRBJ2-1 - TRBV7-9 CASSLGHSYNEQFF TGTGCCAGCAGCTTAGGACATTCCTACAATGAGCAGTTCTTC
- TRBJ1-2 - TRBV5-4 CASSLGGSKPGYTF TGTGCCAGCAGCTTGGGTGGGTCAAAGCCGGGCTACACCTTC
- TRBJ1-5 - TRBV6-6 CASSSREGSNQPQHF TGTGCCAGCAGTTCGAGGGAAGGGAGCAATCAGCCCCAGCATTTT
- TRBJ2-1 TRBD2 TRBV4-1 CASSQETPSGRADEQFF TGCGCCAGCAGCCAAGAAACTCCTAGCGGGAGGGCCGACGAGCAGTTCTTC
- TRBJ2-3 TRBD2 TRBV27 CASSGLAGGHHTQYF TGTGCCAGCAGCGGACTAGCAGGAGGACACCATACGCAGTATTTT
- TRBJ1-5 - TRBV6-9 CASSQTENYHSNQPQHF TGTGCCAGCAGTCAGACAGAAAACTACCATAGCAATCAGCCCCAGCATTTT
- TRBJ1-1 - TRBV7-9 CASSLAGRANTEAFF TGTGCCAGCAGCTTAGCCGGGCGGGCGAACACTGAAGCTTTCTTT